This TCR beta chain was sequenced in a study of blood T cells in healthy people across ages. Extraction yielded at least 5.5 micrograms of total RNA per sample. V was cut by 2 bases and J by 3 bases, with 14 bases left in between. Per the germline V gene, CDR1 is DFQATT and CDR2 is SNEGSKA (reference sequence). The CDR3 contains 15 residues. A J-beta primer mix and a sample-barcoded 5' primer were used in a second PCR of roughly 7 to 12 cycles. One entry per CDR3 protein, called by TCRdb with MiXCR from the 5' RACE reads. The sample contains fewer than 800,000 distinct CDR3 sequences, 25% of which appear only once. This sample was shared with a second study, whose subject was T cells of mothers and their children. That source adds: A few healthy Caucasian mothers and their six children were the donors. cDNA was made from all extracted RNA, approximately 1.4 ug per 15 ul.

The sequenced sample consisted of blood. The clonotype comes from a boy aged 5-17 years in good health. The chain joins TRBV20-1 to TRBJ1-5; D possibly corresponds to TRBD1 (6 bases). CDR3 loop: CSARKSTGTNQPQHF. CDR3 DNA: TGCAGTGCTAGAAAGAGTACAGGGACCAATCAGCCCCAGCATTTT.